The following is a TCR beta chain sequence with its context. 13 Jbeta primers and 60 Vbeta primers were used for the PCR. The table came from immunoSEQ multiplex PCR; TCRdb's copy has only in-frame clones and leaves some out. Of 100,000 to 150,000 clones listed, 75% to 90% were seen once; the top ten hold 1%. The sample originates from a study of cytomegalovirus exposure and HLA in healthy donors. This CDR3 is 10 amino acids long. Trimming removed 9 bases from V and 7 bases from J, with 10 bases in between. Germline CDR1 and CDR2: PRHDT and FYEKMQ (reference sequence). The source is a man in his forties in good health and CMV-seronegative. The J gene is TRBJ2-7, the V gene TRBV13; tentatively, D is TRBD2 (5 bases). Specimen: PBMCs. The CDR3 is CARPSGEQYF. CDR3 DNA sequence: TGTGCCAGGCCGTCGGGGGAGCAGTACTTC. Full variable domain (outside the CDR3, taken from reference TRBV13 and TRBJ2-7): AAGVIQSPRHLIKEKRETATLKCYPIPRHDTVYWYQQGPGQDPQFLISFYEKMQSDKGSIPDRFSAQQFSDYHSELNMSSLELGDSALYFCARPSGEQYFGPGTRLTVT.